This TCR beta chain was found in a study of technical replicates of blood from a few donors (dated 2017 in TCRdb). Worth noting for this clone: Its antigen is unknown. The sample holds no much larger clone one base away, and base qualities are not on file.

Including the terminal cysteine and phenylalanine, the CDR3 comprises 14 residues. Solely the CDR3 DNA is kept, with 42 bases framed from the first base. CDR1 and CDR2 are drawn from the germline V gene: SGHNT, YENEEA. Compared with germline, V lacks 5 bases and J lacks 5 bases; bases without a gene match: 8. The receptor library was made with the immunoSEQ multiplex PCR assay. What TCRdb holds here is the immuneACCESS table cut down to in-frame rearrangements. Part of the clones is not present; checked against another copy, under half of the missing clones reflect an unresolved V gene, and the others are unexplained. Present in this sample are 77,000 or so clones, roughly 92% of which were seen just once. Around 0.44% of the sample rests with the top ten.

The sequencing sample was made of T cells isolated from PBMCs. Here the chain combines TRBV11-3 and TRBJ2-5; 7 middle bases align to TRBD1. The source is a human donor in good health. The sequenced DNA is TGTGCCAGCAGCCCCGGACAGGCTCACGAGACCCAGTACTTC. This is translated as CASSPGQAHETQYF.